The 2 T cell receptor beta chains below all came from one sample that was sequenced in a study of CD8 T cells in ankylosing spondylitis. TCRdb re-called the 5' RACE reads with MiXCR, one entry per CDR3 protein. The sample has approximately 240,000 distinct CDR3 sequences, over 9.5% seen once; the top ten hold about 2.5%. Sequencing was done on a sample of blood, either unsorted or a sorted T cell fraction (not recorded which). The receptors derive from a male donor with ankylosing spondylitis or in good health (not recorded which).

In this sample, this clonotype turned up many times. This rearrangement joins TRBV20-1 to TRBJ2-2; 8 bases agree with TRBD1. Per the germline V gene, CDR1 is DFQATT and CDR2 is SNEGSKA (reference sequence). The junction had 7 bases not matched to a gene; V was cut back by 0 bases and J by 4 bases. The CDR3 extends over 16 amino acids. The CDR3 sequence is CSARDQGQASTGELFF. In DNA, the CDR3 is TGCAGTGCTAGAGATCAGGGACAGGCGAGCACCGGGGAGCTGTTTTTT.

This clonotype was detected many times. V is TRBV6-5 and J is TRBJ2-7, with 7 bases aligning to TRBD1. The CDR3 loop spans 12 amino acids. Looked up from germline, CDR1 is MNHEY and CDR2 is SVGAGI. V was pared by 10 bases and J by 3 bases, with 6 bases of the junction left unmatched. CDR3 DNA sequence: TGTGCCACCTTCGGGGACAGCTACGAGCAGTACTTC. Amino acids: CATFGDSYEQYF.